The source of this T cell receptor (beta chain) is a study of T cell responses to AZD1222 COVID-19 vaccine. Points from the study as a whole: The donor cohort was predominantly white British with a female majority, and clonal diversity may have been underestimated. Receipt of two AZD1222 doses was followed by a rise in Spike-specific TCR breadth and depth.

Using immunoSEQ multiplex PCR, the repertoire was profiled, and TCRdb retains in-frame clones only, with some absent. The data hold under 150,000 clones, with around 89% observed a single time. Germline CDR1 and CDR2: MGHRA and YSYEKL. V lost 0 bases, J lost 3 bases, and 9 bases lay in between. This CDR3 comprises 15 residues. Turning to this clone: The antigen is not known.

This chain links TRBV4-1 with TRBJ1-5; D is unresolved. The sequences come from peripheral blood, collected 28 days after the second AZD1222 dose. The origin of this receptor is an adult who received the AZD1222 COVID-19 vaccine. The CDR3 region has the DNA TGCGCCAGCAGCCAAGATATCAGTTACAATCAGCCCCAGCATTTT. It codes for CASSQDISYNQPQHF.